The present TCR beta chain was sequenced within a study of neurological immune-mediated disorders. A remark on this clonotype: No antigen is known for it.

Noted time point: longitudinal time-point 3. Source material was 2 million unsorted PBMCs, stored at -80 °C in RNAlater. The CDR3 consists of 13 residues. The V end lost 3 bases, the J end lost 10 bases, and 13 bases lay between the germline ends. Germline V gene sequence: CDR1 SGHNT, CDR2 YENEEA. It was by 5'RACE with 10-nucleotide random UMIs that the cDNA was made. Via MiXCR, TCRdb re-called the 5' RACE reads, giving one row per CDR3 protein. Here the sample spans approximately 47,000 distinct CDR3 sequences, over 9.5% being singletons. Study observations and caveats: The highest TCR clonal expansion occurred in HTLV-1-associated myelopathy; multiple sclerosis fell below healthy controls.

The chain employs TRBV11-3 and TRBJ1-5, with unresolved D. This receptor was identified in a male donor with HTLV-1-associated myelopathy (HAM/TSP). The sequenced sample consisted of PBMCs. DNA for the CDR3: TGTGCCAGCAGCTTTCGACCGTGGGATCCCCAGCATTTT. Its protein product is CASSFRPWDPQHF.